The present TCR beta chain was sequenced within a study of blood T cell repertoires in COVID-19. Study-level information: T cells, B-cell-depleted T cells, or PBMCs supplied cDNA or gDNA.

This CDR3 has 15 residues. Trimming removed 5 bases from V and 3 bases from J; junction bases left unmatched: 7. Germline CDR1 is LGHDT and CDR2 is YNNKEL (reference sequence). In the original analysis: How many nucleated cells were present was estimated from reference gene primer amplification. TCRdb's table, derived via immunoSEQ multiplex PCR, lists solely in-frame clones and lacks some. From that table come the V and J calls and clone size; the DNA was used to work out D and trimming. The sample records about 110,000 clones, roughly 88% being singletons. This clonotype was obtained from a woman of 80 years or more with active or convalescent COVID-19. J is TRBJ2-3 and V is TRBV3-1 (or the pseudogene TRBV3-2); TRBD2 aligns across 8 bases. Sequencing was performed on peripheral blood. The DNA for the CDR3 is TGTGCCAGCAGCATAAGCGGGAGAATAACAGATACGCAGTATTTT. Encoded protein: CASSISGRITDTQYF.